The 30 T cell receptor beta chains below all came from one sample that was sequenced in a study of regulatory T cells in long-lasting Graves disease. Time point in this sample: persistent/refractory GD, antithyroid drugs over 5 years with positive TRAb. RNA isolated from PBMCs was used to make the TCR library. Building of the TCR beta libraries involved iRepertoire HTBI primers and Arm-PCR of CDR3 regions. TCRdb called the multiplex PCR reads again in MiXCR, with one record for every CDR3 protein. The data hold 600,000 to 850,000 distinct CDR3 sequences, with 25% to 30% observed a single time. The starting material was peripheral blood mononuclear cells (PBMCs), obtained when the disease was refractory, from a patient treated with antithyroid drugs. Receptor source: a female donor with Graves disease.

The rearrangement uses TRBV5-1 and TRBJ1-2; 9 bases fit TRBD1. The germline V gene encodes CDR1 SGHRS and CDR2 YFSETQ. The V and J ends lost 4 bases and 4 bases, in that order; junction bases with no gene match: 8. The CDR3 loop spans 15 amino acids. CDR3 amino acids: CASSRADRGGYGYTF. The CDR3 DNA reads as TGCGCCAGCAGCCGGGCGGACAGGGGTGGCTATGGCTACACCTTC. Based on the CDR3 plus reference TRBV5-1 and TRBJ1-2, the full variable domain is KAGVTQTPRYLIKTRGQQVTLSCSPISGHRSVSWYQQTPGQGLQFLFEYFSETQRNKGNFPGRFSGRQFSNSRSEMNVSTLELGDSALYLCASSRADRGGYGYTFGSGTRLTVV.

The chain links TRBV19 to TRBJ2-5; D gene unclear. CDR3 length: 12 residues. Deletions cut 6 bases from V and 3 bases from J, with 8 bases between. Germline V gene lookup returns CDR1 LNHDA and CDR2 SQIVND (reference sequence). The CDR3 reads CASSRHKETQYF. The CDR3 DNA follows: TGTGCCAGTAGCCGACATAAAGAGACCCAGTACTTC.

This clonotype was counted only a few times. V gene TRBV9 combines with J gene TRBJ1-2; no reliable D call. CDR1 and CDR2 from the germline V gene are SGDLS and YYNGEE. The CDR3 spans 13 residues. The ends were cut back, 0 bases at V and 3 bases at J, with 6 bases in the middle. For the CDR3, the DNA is TGTGCCAGCAGCGTAGAATCTTACTATGGCTACACCTTC. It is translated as CASSVESYYGYTF.

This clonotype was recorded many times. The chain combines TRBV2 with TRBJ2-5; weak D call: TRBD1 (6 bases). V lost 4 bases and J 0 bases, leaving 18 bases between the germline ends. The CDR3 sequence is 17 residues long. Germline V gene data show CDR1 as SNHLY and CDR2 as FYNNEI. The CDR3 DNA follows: TGTGCCAGCAGTGGAGGCTTGGCAGGGGCGTACCAAGAGACCCAGTACTTC. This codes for CASSGGLAGAYQETQYF.

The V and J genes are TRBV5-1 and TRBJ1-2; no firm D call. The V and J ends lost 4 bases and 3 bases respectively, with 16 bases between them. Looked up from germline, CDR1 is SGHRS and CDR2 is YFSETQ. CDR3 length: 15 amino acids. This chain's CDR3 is CASSRDSTGYYGYTF. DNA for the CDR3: TGCGCCAGCAGCAGAGATTCGACGGGATACTATGGCTACACCTTC.

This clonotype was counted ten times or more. CDR3 sequence (DNA): TGTGCCAGCAGTTACTCGATAGGGGGGCTCGGCTACGAGCAGTACTTC. Its protein is CASSYSIGGLGYEQYF. The chain couples TRBV6-5 to TRBJ2-7; D may be TRBD1 or TRBD2 (6 bases each). V was clipped by 0 bases and J by 3 bases, with 15 bases between them. The CDR3 length is 16 residues. Germline values: CDR1 MNHEY, CDR2 SVGAGI.

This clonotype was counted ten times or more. The CDR3 nucleotides read TGTGCCAGCAGTTACACGAGACAGGGCCACGAGCAGTACTTC. Translated: CASSYTRQGHEQYF. The chain links TRBV6-2 or TRBV6-3 to TRBJ2-7; 7 bases fit TRBD1. The J segment lost 5 bases and the V segment lost 2 bases, leaving 6 bases of the junction unmatched. This CDR3 has 14 residues. Germline CDR1 reads MNHEY; CDR2 reads SVGEGT.

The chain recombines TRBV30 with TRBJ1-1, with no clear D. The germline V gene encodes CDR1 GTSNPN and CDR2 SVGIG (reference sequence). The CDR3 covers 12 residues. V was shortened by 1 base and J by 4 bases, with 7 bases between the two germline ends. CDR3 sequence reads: CAWSGIFTEAFF. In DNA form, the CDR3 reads TGTGCCTGGAGTGGGATTTTCACTGAAGCTTTCTTT. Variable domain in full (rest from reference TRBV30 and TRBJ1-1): SQTIHQWPATLVQPVGSPLSLECTVEGTSNPNLYWYRQAAGRGLQLLFYSVGIGQISSEVPQNLSASRPQDRQFILSSKKLLLSDSGFYLCAWSGIFTEAFFGQGTRLTVV.

The CDR3 DNA reads TGTGCCAGTAGTAACTCCCCCGTGATCTACGAGCAGTACTTC. It translates to CASSNSPVIYEQYF. The rearrangement links TRBV19 to TRBJ2-7; D is unclear. Trimming took 4 bases from V and 3 from J, leaving 13 bases between them. The CDR3 runs to 14 residues. Looked up from germline, CDR1 is LNHDA and CDR2 is SQIVND (reference sequence).

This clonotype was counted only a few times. The CDR3 DNA is TGTGCCAGTAGTATAGACCAACAGGGATCGGACACTGAAGCTTTCTTT. Translated: CASSIDQQGSDTEAFF. This sequence joins TRBV19 and TRBJ1-1; TRBD1 is a possible D gene (6 bases). Germline V gene lookup returns CDR1 LNHDA and CDR2 SQIVND (reference sequence). The V end was cut by 0 bases, the J end by 3 bases, with 14 bases between. The CDR3 runs 16 residues. The full variable domain, rest sourced from reference TRBV19 and TRBJ1-1, is DGGITQSPKYLFRKEGQNVTLSCEQNLNHDAMYWYRQDPGQGLRLIYYSQIVNDFQKGDIAEGYSVSREKKESFPLTVTSAQKNPTAFYLCASSIDQQGSDTEAFFGQGTRLTVV.

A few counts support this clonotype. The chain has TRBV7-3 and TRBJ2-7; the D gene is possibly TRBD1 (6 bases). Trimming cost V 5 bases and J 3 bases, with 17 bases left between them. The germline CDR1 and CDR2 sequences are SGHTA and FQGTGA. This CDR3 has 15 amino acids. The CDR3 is CASSDRDILYYEQYF. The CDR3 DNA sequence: TGTGCCAGCAGCGACCGGGACATACTGTACTACGAGCAGTACTTC.

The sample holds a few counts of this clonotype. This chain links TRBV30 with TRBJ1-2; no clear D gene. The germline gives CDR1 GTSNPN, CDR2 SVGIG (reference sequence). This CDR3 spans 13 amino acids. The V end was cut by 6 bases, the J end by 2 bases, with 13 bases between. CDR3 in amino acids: CACSVTGNYGYTF. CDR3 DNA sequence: TGTGCCTGTTCCGTAACGGGCAACTATGGCTACACCTTC.

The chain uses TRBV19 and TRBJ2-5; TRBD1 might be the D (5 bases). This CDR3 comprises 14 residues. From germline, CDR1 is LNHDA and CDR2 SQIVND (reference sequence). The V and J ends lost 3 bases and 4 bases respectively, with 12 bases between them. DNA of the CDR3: TGTGCCAGTAGTATCACAGGTTGGACAGAGACCCAGTACTTC. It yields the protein CASSITGWTETQYF.

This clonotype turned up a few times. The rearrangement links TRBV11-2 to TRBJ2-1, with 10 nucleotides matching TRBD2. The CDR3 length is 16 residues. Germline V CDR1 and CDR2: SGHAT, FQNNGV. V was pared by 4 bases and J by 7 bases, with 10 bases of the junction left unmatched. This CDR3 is CASSSWTSGAGNEQFF. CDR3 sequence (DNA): TGTGCCAGCAGCTCGTGGACTAGCGGAGCGGGGAATGAGCAGTTCTTC.

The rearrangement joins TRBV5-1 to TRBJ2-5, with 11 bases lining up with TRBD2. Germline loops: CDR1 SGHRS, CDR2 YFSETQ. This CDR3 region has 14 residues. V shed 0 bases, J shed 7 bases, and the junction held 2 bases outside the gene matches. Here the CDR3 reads CASSLAGTSGTQYF. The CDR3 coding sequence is TGCGCCAGCAGCTTGGCCGGGACTAGCGGGACCCAGTACTTC.

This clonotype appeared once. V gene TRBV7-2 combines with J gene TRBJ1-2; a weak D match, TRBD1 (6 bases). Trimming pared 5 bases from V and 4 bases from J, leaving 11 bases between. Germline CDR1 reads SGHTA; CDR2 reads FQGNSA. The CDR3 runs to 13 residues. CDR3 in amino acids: CASSIDRFYGYTF. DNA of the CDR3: TGTGCCAGCAGCATCGACAGGTTCTATGGCTACACCTTC.

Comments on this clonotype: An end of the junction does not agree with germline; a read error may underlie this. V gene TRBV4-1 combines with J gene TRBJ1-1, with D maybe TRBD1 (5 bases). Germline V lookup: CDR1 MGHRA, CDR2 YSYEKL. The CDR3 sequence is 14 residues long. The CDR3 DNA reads TGCGCCAGCAACCAACGGGGGACGAACACTGAAGCTTTCTTT. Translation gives CASNQRGTNTEAFF.

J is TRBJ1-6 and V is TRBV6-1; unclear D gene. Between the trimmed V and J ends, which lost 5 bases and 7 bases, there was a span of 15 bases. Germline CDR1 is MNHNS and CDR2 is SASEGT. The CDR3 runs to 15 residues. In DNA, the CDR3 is TGTGCCAGCAGTCCCGCGGAGGGAGTAAATTCACCCCTCCACTTT. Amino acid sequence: CASSPAEGVNSPLHF.

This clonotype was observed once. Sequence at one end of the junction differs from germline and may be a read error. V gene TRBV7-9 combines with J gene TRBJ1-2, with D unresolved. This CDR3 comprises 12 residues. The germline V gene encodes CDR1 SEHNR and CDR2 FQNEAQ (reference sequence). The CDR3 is CASSLVGDGHTF. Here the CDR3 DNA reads TGTGCCAGCAGCTTAGTTGGGGATGGCCACACCTTC.

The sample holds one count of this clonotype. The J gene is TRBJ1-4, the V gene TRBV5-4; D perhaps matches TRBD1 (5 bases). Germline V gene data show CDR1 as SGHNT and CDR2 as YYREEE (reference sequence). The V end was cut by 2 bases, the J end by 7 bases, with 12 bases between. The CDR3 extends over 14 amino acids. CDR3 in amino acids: CASSFERGPEKLFF. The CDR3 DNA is TGTGCCAGCAGCTTCGAGAGGGGACCTGAAAAACTGTTTTTT. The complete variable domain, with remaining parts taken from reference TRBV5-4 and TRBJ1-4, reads ETGVTQSPTHLIKTRGQQVTLRCSSQSGHNTVSWYQQALGQGPQFIFQYYREEENGRGNFPPRFSGLQFPNYSSELNVNALELDDSALYLCASSFERGPEKLFFGSGTQLSVL.

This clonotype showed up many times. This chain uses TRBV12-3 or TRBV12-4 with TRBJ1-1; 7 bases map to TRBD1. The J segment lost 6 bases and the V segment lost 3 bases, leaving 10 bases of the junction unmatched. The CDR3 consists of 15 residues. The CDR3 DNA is TGTGCCAGCAGTTTCCTTACAGGGGTCGATCCTGAAGCTTTCTTT. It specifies CASSFLTGVDPEAFF.

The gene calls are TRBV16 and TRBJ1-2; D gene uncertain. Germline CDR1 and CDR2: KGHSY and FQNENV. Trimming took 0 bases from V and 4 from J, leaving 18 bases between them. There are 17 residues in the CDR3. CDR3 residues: CASSQSPPHATVYGYTF. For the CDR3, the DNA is TGTGCCAGCAGCCAATCTCCCCCCCACGCGACGGTCTATGGCTACACCTTC.

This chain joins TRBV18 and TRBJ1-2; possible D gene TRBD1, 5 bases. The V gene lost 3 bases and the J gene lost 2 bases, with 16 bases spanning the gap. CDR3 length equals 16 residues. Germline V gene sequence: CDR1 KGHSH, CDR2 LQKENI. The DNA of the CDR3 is TGTGCCAGCTCACCGGCGTCGCAGGGAGAAAACTATGGCTACACCTTC. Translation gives CASSPASQGENYGYTF.

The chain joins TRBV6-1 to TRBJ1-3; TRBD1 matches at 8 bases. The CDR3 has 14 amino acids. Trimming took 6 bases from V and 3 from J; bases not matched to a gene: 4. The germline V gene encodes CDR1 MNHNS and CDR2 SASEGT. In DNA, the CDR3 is TGTGCCAGCAGACAGGGGGTAGTTGGAAACACCATATATTTT. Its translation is CASRQGVVGNTIYF.

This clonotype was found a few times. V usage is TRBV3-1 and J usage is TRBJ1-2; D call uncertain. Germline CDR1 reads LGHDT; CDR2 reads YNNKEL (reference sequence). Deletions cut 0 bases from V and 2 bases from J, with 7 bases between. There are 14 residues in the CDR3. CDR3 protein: CASSQEQLNYGYTF. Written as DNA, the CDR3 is TGTGCCAGCAGCCAAGAACAGCTAAACTATGGCTACACCTTC.

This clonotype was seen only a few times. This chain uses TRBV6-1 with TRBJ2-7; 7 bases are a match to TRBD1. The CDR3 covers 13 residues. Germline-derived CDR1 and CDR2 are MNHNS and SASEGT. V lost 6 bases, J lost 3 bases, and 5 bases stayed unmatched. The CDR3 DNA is TGTGCCAGCAGCTTGGGACAGATCTACGAGCAGTACTTC. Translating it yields CASSLGQIYEQYF.

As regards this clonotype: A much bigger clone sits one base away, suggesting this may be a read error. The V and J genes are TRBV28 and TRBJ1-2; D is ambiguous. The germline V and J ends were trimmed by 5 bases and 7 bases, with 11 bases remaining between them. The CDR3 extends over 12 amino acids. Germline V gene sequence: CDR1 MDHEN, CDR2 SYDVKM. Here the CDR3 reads CASSPPAPGYTF. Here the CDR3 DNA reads TGTGCCAGCAGTCCCCCGGCCCCTGGCTACACCTTC.

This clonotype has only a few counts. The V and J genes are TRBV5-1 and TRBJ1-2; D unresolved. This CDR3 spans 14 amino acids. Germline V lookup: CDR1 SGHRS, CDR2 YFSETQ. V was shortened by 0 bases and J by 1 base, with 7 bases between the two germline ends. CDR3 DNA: TGCGCCAGCAGCTTGGAGAACCTTAACTATGGCTACACCTTC. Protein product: CASSLENLNYGYTF. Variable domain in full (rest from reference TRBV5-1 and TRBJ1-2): KAGVTQTPRYLIKTRGQQVTLSCSPISGHRSVSWYQQTPGQGLQFLFEYFSETQRNKGNFPGRFSGRQFSNSRSEMNVSTLELGDSALYLCASSLENLNYGYTFGSGTRLTVV.

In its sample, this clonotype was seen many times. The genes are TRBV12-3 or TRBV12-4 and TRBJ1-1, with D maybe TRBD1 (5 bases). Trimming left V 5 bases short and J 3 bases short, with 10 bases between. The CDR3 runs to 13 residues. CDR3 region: CASSPREDTEAFF. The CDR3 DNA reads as TGTGCCAGCAGTCCCAGGGAGGACACTGAAGCTTTCTTT.

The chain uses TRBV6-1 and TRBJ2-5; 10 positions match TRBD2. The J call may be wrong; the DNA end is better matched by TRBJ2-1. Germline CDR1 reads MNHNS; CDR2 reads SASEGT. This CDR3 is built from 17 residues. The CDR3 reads CASSERTSGMGANEQFF. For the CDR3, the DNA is TGTGCCAGCAGTGAACGGACTAGCGGCATGGGGGCTAATGAGCAGTTCTTC.